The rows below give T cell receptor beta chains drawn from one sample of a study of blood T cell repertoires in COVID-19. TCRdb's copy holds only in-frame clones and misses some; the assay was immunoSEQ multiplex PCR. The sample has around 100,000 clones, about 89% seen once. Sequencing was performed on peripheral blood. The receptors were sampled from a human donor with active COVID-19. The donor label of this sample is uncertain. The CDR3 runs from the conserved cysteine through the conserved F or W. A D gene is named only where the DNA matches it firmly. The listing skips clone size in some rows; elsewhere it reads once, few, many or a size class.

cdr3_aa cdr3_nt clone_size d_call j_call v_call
CASSIDHAGLSSYNGQFF TGTGCCAGTAGTATAGACCACGCAGGCCTGAGCTCCTACAATGGGCAGTTCTTC . . TRBJ2-1 TRBV19
CASIDSMNTEAFF TGTGCCAGCATCGACAGCATGAACACTGAAGCTTTCTTT . . TRBJ1-1 TRBV6-5
CASSLFVVSSYNSPLHF TGTGCCAGCAGCTTATTCGTAGTGAGCTCCTATAATTCACCCCTCCACTTT . . TRBJ1-6 TRBV7-9
CASTLDRNTEAFF TGTGCCAGCACCTTGGACAGGAACACTGAAGCTTTCTTT . . TRBJ1-1 TRBV5-6
CASSLVTGVEQFF TGTGCCAGCAGCTTAGTAACAGGGGTTGAGCAGTTCTTC . TRBD1 TRBJ2-1 TRBV7-9
CASSLYRDKEGYTF TGTGCCAGCAGCTTGTACAGGGATAAGGAAGGCTACACCTTC . . TRBJ1-2 TRBV7-2
CASSEAYGQGRSYGYTF TGTGCCAGCAGTGAAGCGTACGGACAGGGTCGAAGCTATGGCTACACCTTC . TRBD1 TRBJ1-2 TRBV6-1
CASRGGLAGSTDTQYF TGTGCCAGCAGGGGTGGACTAGCGGGATCCACAGATACGCAGTATTTT . TRBD2 TRBJ2-3 TRBV2
CASSETSGGADTQYF TGTGCCAGCAGTGAGACTAGCGGGGGGGCAGATACGCAGTATTTT once TRBD2 TRBJ2-3 TRBV6-4
CATSMTPTSGNTIYF TGTGCCACCAGCATGACCCCGACTTCTGGAAACACCATATATTTT . . TRBJ1-3 TRBV15
CASSLLGLDEQYF TGTGCCAGCAGCTTACTAGGTCTTGACGAGCAGTACTTC . . TRBJ2-7 TRBV7-9
CASSVGRSGYNEQFF TGTGCCAGCAGCGTAGGGCGGAGCGGGTACAATGAGCAGTTCTTC . . TRBJ2-1 TRBV9
CASSLGEFQPQHF TGTGCCAGCAGCTTGGGAGAGTTTCAGCCCCAGCATTTT . . TRBJ1-5 TRBV7-8
CASSYGLAGYNEQFF TGTGCCAGCAGCTACGGACTAGCGGGGTACAATGAGCAGTTCTTC . TRBD2 TRBJ2-1 TRBV7-2
CASSAQTSGVDEQYF TGTGCCAGCAGCGCCCAGACTAGCGGGGTCGACGAGCAGTACTTC . TRBD2 TRBJ2-7 TRBV7-9
CASSIAVTGELFF TGTGCCAGTAGTATAGCCGTCACCGGGGAGCTGTTTTTT . . TRBJ2-2 TRBV19
CASSPPQGSYNEQFF TGTGCCAGCTCACCGCCACAGGGTTCCTACAATGAGCAGTTCTTC . . TRBJ2-1 TRBV18
CASSSGRGEGYTF TGTGCCAGCAGCTCGGGCAGGGGGGAAGGCTACACCTTC . TRBD1 TRBJ1-2 TRBV9
CASSLGGQSYEQYF TGCGCCAGCAGCTTGGGGGGACAGTCCTACGAGCAGTACTTC . TRBD1 TRBJ2-7 TRBV5-1
CASSHLRGGGLEKLFF TGTGCCAGCAGCCACCTACGCGGAGGGGGCTTGGAAAAACTGTTTTTT . TRBD1 TRBJ1-4 TRBV3-1/TRBV3-2
CASSYGGQRPNYGYTF TGTGCCAGCAGTTACGGGGGACAGCGTCCCAACTATGGCTACACCTTC . TRBD1 TRBJ1-2 TRBV6-2/TRBV6-3
CAIAPTASYGYTF TGTGCCATTGCACCGACAGCCTCCTATGGCTACACCTTC . . TRBJ1-2 TRBV28
CASSFEGAMDTEAFF TGTGCCAGCAGCTTCGAAGGGGCGATGGACACTGAAGCTTTCTTT . . TRBJ1-1 TRBV7-6
CASMDRGVGNEKLFF TGTGCCAGCATGGACAGGGGCGTTGGTAATGAAAAACTGTTTTTT . TRBD1 TRBJ1-4 TRBV28
CASSFTSPGELFF TGTGCCAGCAGCTTTACTAGCCCCGGGGAGCTGTTTTTT . . TRBJ2-2 TRBV13
CASSPLVGAGTEAFF TGTGCCAGCAGCCCACTTGTTGGGGCGGGAACTGAAGCTTTCTTT . . TRBJ1-1 TRBV9
CASSWGLNTEAFF TGTGCCAGTAGTTGGGGGCTCAACACTGAAGCTTTCTTT . . TRBJ1-1 TRBV19
CSVHAGLAGPYNEQFF TGCAGCGTCCACGCTGGACTAGCGGGGCCGTACAATGAGCAGTTCTTC . TRBD2 TRBJ2-1 TRBV29-1
CASSLGGLPHEQYF TGTGCCAGCAGTTTAGGAGGACTCCCCCACGAGCAGTACTTC . . TRBJ2-7 TRBV27
CATSGREGSGELFF TGTGCCACCAGTGGCAGGGAAGGTTCCGGGGAGCTGTTTTTT once . TRBJ2-2 TRBV24-1
CASSQVLRVEGKLFF TGCGCCAGCAGCCAAGTGCTTCGGGTAGAGGGAAAACTGTTTTTT . . TRBJ1-4 TRBV4-1
CASSGPRLGYGELFF TGTGCCAGCAGCGGTCCCAGACTAGGGTACGGGGAGCTGTTTTTT . . TRBJ2-2 TRBV9
CASSVQLGTPQETQYF TGCGCCAGCAGCGTCCAACTAGGAACCCCCCAAGAGACCCAGTACTTC few . TRBJ2-5 TRBV5-1
CASSRRPGQGNNSPLHF TGTGCCAGCAGTCGTAGACCGGGACAGGGGAATAATTCACCCCTCCACTTT . TRBD1 TRBJ1-6 TRBV3-1/TRBV3-2
CASSYSGDRIQPQHF TGTGCCAGCAGTTACTCAGGGGATAGGATTCAGCCCCAGCATTTT . . TRBJ1-5 TRBV6-5
CATSSERGSDTEAFF TGTGCCACATCCTCTGAGAGGGGGTCGGACACTGAAGCTTTCTTT . . TRBJ1-1 TRBV2
CAISEPPGGATNEKLFF TGTGCCATCAGTGAGCCTCCCGGGGGGGCAACTAATGAAAAACTGTTTTTT . . TRBJ1-4 TRBV10-3
CSVSYLQETQYF TGCAGCGTTTCCTACTTACAAGAGACCCAGTACTTC . . TRBJ2-5 TRBV29-1
CATSDGLHEKLFF TGTGCCACCAGTGACGGGTTACATGAAAAACTGTTTTTT . . TRBJ1-4 TRBV24-1
CASSEQGGSYNSPLHF TGTGCCAGCAGTGAACAAGGGGGCTCCTATAATTCACCCCTCCACTTT . . TRBJ1-6 TRBV2
CASSYTGFGYGYTF TGTGCCAGCAGTTATACAGGGTTCGGCTATGGCTACACCTTC . . TRBJ1-2 TRBV6-5
CASSLGPSRGYNEQFF TGTGCCAGCAGCTTAGGCCCCTCCAGGGGATACAATGAGCAGTTCTTC . . TRBJ2-1 TRBV7-9
CASSQEVTQYF TGTGCCAGCAGCCAGGAGGTTACGCAGTATTTT once . TRBJ2-3 TRBV12-3/TRBV12-4
CASSGEGGKNTEAFF TGTGCCAGCAGCGGAGAGGGGGGGAAGAACACTGAAGCTTTCTTT . . TRBJ1-1 TRBV7-9
CASRVQDGSNSPLHF TGTGCCAGCAGGGTACAGGATGGATCTAATTCACCCCTCCACTTT . . TRBJ1-6 TRBV6-6
CASSPGTEGGYTF TGTGCCAGCTCCCCCGGGACAGAGGGGGGCTACACCTTC . TRBD1 TRBJ1-2 TRBV18